Sequencing of this T cell receptor beta chain was carried out in a study of T-cell memory formation after mild COVID-19. TCRdb called the 5' RACE reads again in MiXCR, with one record for every CDR3 protein. The table includes hundreds of thousands of distinct CDR3 sequences, around 19% detected once. This CDR3 comprises 16 residues. Deletions cut 4 bases from V and 6 bases from J, with 23 bases between. Germline V lookup: CDR1 SGHRS, CDR2 YFSETQ. This chain links TRBV5-1 with TRBJ2-7, with D possibly being TRBD1 (6 bases). This TCR was recovered from an adult woman who had mild COVID-19 (a few samples of this study predate the infection). Cell type and time point are not known. Material for sequencing was PBMCs or a T cell subset sorted from them (not recorded which). CDR3 sequence: CASSPLTTGNRGEQYF. The CDR3, as DNA: TGCGCCAGCAGCCCCCTGACGACAGGCAATAGAGGCGAGCAGTACTTC.